These T cell receptor beta chains were read from a single sample in a study of blood T cell repertoires in COVID-19. The assay was immunoSEQ multiplex PCR, and TCRdb's table has in-frame clones only and misses some. The sample lists roughly 360,000 clones, around 83% occurring once. The sample was PBMCs or T cells enriched from blood (not recorded which). The source is a woman in her 50s who had recovered from COVID-19. The CDR3 runs from the conserved cysteine through the conserved F or W. The D gene is left open where the match is weak. The size field is filled for only some rows; it gives once, few, many or a size class.

J: TRBJ1-2
D: .
V: TRBV23-1
size: once
DNA: TGCGCCAGCAGTCTTCCGCCAAAGGGAGATGGCTACACCTTC
CDR3: CASSLPPKGDGYTF

J: TRBJ1-1
D: .
V: TRBV29-1
size: .
DNA: TGCAGCGTTGGCCCTACTGGGCAGAGGAACACTGAAGCTTTCTTT
CDR3: CSVGPTGQRNTEAFF

J: TRBJ2-7
D: TRBD1
V: TRBV12-3/TRBV12-4
size: .
DNA: TGTGCCAGCCGGGACAGAAACTCCTACGAGCAGTACTTC
CDR3: CASRDRNSYEQYF

J: TRBJ1-1
D: TRBD1
V: TRBV30
size: .
DNA: TGTGCCGTACTCGGACAGGGGGCCACTGAAGCTTTCTTT
CDR3: CAVLGQGATEAFF

J: TRBJ2-2
D: TRBD2
V: TRBV11-2
size: .
DNA: TGTGCCAGCAGCCTGGCGGCGGGAGGGAACACCGGGGAGCTGTTTTTT
CDR3: CASSLAAGGNTGELFF

J: TRBJ2-2
D: .
V: TRBV19
size: .
DNA: TGTGCCAGTAGTCCAAATTGGGTAGCGTACACCGGGGAGCTGTTTTTT
CDR3: CASSPNWVAYTGELFF

J: TRBJ2-3
D: .
V: TRBV7-2
size: .
DNA: TGTGCCAGCAGGTCAGGGGCAGGGCAGCCTGGGGATACGCAGTATTTT
CDR3: CASRSGAGQPGDTQYF

J: TRBJ2-2
D: .
V: TRBV5-5
size: .
DNA: TGTGCCAGCATCCATTCCGGACTCACCAGAGGCGGGGAGCTGTTTTTT
CDR3: CASIHSGLTRGGELFF

J: TRBJ2-2
D: TRBD1
V: TRBV30
size: .
DNA: TGTGCCTGGAGTACGACTCAGGGGGTCGGGGAGCTGTTTTTT
CDR3: CAWSTTQGVGELFF

J: TRBJ1-5
D: .
V: TRBV30
size: .
DNA: TGTGCCTGGAGGGAGGGTAACCAGCCCCAGCATTTT
CDR3: CAWREGNQPQHF

J: TRBJ1-1
D: .
V: TRBV20-1
size: .
DNA: TGCAGTGCTATACAGGGATCGGGAGCTTTCTTT
CDR3: CSAIQGSGAFF

J: TRBJ1-6
D: .
V: TRBV14
size: .
DNA: TGTGCCAGCAGCCAAGGGGAGGGAACGGTACCCCTCCACTTT
CDR3: CASSQGEGTVPLHF

J: TRBJ1-4
D: TRBD1
V: TRBV7-9
size: .
DNA: TGTGCCAGCAGCCTGAAGATGGGGACAGGGAATGAAAAACTGTTTTTT
CDR3: CASSLKMGTGNEKLFF

J: TRBJ2-3
D: TRBD2
V: TRBV5-4
size: .
DNA: TGTGCCAGCAGCCTCGGGGCGGGAGGCTTCACAGATACGCAGTATTTT
CDR3: CASSLGAGGFTDTQYF

J: TRBJ1-2
D: TRBD1
V: TRBV7-9
size: .
DNA: TGTGCCAGCAGCCAGACAGGGGCGGATGGCTACACCTTC
CDR3: CASSQTGADGYTF

J: TRBJ1-1
D: .
V: TRBV4-1
size: .
DNA: TGCGCCAGCAGTATCGGACAGCTCCAAGGGGAAGCTTTCTTT
CDR3: CASSIGQLQGEAFF

J: TRBJ1-3
D: .
V: TRBV3-1/TRBV3-2
size: .
DNA: TGTGCCAGCAGCCCCGAGGCAAGCGACCGCTCTGGAAACACCATATATTTT
CDR3: CASSPEASDRSGNTIYF

J: TRBJ2-5
D: TRBD1
V: TRBV7-9
size: .
DNA: TGTGCCAGCAGCTGGGGACAGAAAGAGACCCAGTACTTC
CDR3: CASSWGQKETQYF

J: TRBJ1-1
D: .
V: TRBV28
size: .
DNA: TGTGCCAGTGGGGGAGGGGAAGGCGCTTTCTTT
CDR3: CASGGGEGAFF

J: TRBJ1-2
D: .
V: TRBV6-5
size: .
DNA: TGTGCCATAGGGCCCGGGGAGACTAACTATGGCTACACCTTC
CDR3: CAIGPGETNYGYTF

J: TRBJ2-2
D: .
V: TRBV12-3/TRBV12-4
size: .
DNA: TGTGCCAGCAGTTTTAGGCGGGCCGGGGAGCTGTTTTTT
CDR3: CASSFRRAGELFF

J: TRBJ2-5
D: TRBD2
V: TRBV5-4
size: .
DNA: TGTGCCAGCAGCAGCGGGGGGAATCAAGAGACCCAGTACTTC
CDR3: CASSSGGNQETQYF

J: TRBJ1-1
D: .
V: TRBV11-1
size: .
DNA: TGTGCCAGCAGCTTTACTACAGGCCTTAACACTGAAGCTTTCTTT
CDR3: CASSFTTGLNTEAFF

J: TRBJ1-6
D: .
V: TRBV28
size: .
DNA: TGTGCCACAGAACGGGGGAGGGATTCACCCCTCCACTTT
CDR3: CATERGRDSPLHF

J: TRBJ1-1
D: TRBD1
V: TRBV19
size: .
DNA: TGTGCCAGTAGTATACAGCAGGGGGTACCAGCTTTCTTT
CDR3: CASSIQQGVPAFF

J: TRBJ2-2
D: TRBD2
V: TRBV29-1
size: .
DNA: TGCAGCGCCCGAACTAGCGGGCGCACCGGGGAGCTGTTTTTT
CDR3: CSARTSGRTGELFF